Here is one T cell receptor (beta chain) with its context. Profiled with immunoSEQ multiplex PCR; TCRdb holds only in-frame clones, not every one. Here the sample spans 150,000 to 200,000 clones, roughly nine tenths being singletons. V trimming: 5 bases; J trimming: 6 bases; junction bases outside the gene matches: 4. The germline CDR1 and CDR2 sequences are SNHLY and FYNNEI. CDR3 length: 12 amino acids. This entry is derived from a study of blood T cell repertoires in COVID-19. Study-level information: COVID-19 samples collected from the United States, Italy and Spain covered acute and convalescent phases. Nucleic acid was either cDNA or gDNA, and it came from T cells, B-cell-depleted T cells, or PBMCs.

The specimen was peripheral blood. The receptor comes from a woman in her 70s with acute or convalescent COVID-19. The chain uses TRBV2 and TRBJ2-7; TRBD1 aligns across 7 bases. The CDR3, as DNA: TGTGCCAGCAGTACAGGGGTGGGCGAGCAGTACTTC. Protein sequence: CASSTGVGEQYF.